This TCR beta chain was obtained from a study of T cells in localized non-small cell lung cancer. Using immunoSEQ multiplex PCR, the repertoire was profiled, and TCRdb retains in-frame clones only, with some absent. The data contain about 26,000 clones, about 91% of them singletons. The CDR3 has 13 residues. Trimming took 5 bases from V and 0 from J, leaving 7 bases between them. CDR1 SNHLY and CDR2 FYNNEI come from the germline V gene. With regard to this clone: Its target is not known.

Points from the study as a whole: Appearing in adjacent lung were a median approximately 50 of the top 100 tumor clones.

This chain connects TRBV2 to TRBJ1-2, with unresolved D. The clonotype comes from a female donor of 60 years or more with stage II squamous cell lung carcinoma. The sequences come from peripheral blood, collected before any cancer treatment. CDR3 protein: CASSTGSNYGYTF. DNA of the CDR3: TGTGCCAGCAGTACGGGTTCTAACTATGGCTACACCTTC.